Many counts were recorded for the clone carrying this T cell receptor (beta chain). Its antigen remains unknown. This entry is derived from a study of metastatic and nonmetastatic thyroid tumors. Study-level information: Repertoires were compared across blood and tumor or nodule tissue from malignant and benign thyroid patients. Findings and limits, study-wide: Within blood and tumor, benign nodules reportedly had significantly lower TCR beta diversity than malignant thyroid tumors did.

Source study methods: Using the CDR3 differences seen across clinicopathological groups, the authors built a distant-metastasis classifier for papillary thyroid cancer, which was meant to discriminate distant-metastatic patients. TCRdb reanalyzed the PCR reads with MiXCR. For this entry, the V and J calls and clone size follow TCRdb and not the study's own pipeline. Of around 59,000 clones in the sample, 15% to 20% were seen once. Germline V gives CDR1 DFQATT, CDR2 SNEGSKA (reference sequence). Trimming pared 7 bases from V and 1 base from J, leaving 17 bases between. There are 15 residues in the CDR3. Nobody among the patients had been given any treatment before thyroid surgery.

The sequence derives from a male donor with papillary thyroid cancer or a benign thyroid nodule (not recorded which). Some clones in this sample may be carry-over from other donors' samples. Sequenced: blood. The V call is TRBV20-1, the J call TRBJ1-5; tentatively, D is TRBD1 (6 bases). The CDR3 DNA reads TGCAGTGGGTCGACAGGTCTGGGGAGCAATCAGCCCCAGCATTTT. Amino acid sequence: CSGSTGLGSNQPQHF.